The 27 T cell receptor beta chains listed next were all sequenced from one sample in a study of CD8 T cells in ankylosing spondylitis. TCRdb fed the 5' RACE reads into MiXCR, producing one record per CDR3 protein. This sample has some 130,000 distinct CDR3 sequences, with roughly 13% found just once. The specimen sequenced was blood, either unsorted or a sorted T cell fraction (not recorded which). These receptors were obtained from a female donor with ankylosing spondylitis or in good health (not recorded which).

The chain is built from TRBV18 and TRBJ1-1, with 7 bases lining up with TRBD1. There are 13 residues in the CDR3. CDR1 is KGHSH and CDR2 is LQKENI in the germline V gene. The trim removed 4 bases at V and 5 bases at J, leaving 4 bases unmatched. For the CDR3, the DNA is TGTGCCAGCTCACACGGACAGGAGACTGAAGCTTTCTTT. This sequence encodes CASSHGQETEAFF.

There are a few counts of this clonotype. The gene calls are TRBV29-1 and TRBJ2-1; D is perhaps TRBD2 (6 bases). This CDR3 is 15 amino acids long. Trimming left V 4 bases short and J 8 bases short, with 21 bases between. Germline V gives CDR1 SQVTM, CDR2 ANQGSEA. In DNA form, the CDR3 reads TGCAGCGTTGCGGGGGATAGAACGAACGTGGATGAGCAGTTCTTC. It is translated as CSVAGDRTNVDEQFF.

V usage is TRBV5-5 and J usage is TRBJ2-3; TRBD2 aligns across 7 bases. The junction had 7 bases not matched to a gene; V was cut back by 1 base and J by 5 bases. The CDR3 extends over 15 amino acids. Per germline, CDR1 SGHKS and CDR2 YYEKEE (reference sequence). The CDR3 here is CASSLTSERVDTQYF. CDR3 DNA: TGTGCCAGCAGCTTGACTAGCGAAAGGGTAGATACGCAGTATTTT.

The chain couples TRBV5-1 to TRBJ2-1; 11 nucleotides line up with TRBD2. CDR1 SGHRS and CDR2 YFSETQ come from the germline V gene. J lost 4 bases, V lost 1 base, and 4 bases had no gene match. The CDR3 runs 16 residues. The CDR3 coding sequence is TGCGCCAGCAGCTTGAATCTAGCGGGAGGATACAATGAGCAGTTCTTC. Amino acids: CASSLNLAGGYNEQFF.

This chain links TRBV20-1 with TRBJ2-7, with no clear D. V lost 5 bases to trimming and J lost 6 bases, with 17 bases between them. Germline V gene data show CDR1 as DFQATT and CDR2 as SNEGSKA (reference sequence). The CDR3 has 13 amino acids. CDR3 nucleotides: TGCAGTGCTCGACGACCGGAATCCCCCGAGCAGTACTTC. This codes for CSARRPESPEQYF.

The chain is built from TRBV7-9 and TRBJ2-1; TRBD2 matches at 9 bases. The CDR3 length is 17 residues. Per germline, CDR1 SEHNR and CDR2 FQNEAQ (reference sequence). Trimming took 5 bases from V and 0 from J; bases not matched to a gene: 8. CDR3 sequence reads: CASSPRLAASSYNEQFF. CDR3 nucleotides: TGTGCCAGCAGCCCCCGACTAGCGGCGAGCTCCTACAATGAGCAGTTCTTC.

This clonotype came up many times. V is TRBV5-1 and J is TRBJ2-3, with D unresolved. This CDR3 has 12 amino acids. Trimming shortened V by 1 base and J by 4 bases, and 4 bases separated the two germline ends. Germline lookup yields CDR1 SGHRS and CDR2 YFSETQ. The DNA of the CDR3 is TGCGCCAGCAGCTTGACAGCAGATACGCAGTATTTT. Translation gives CASSLTADTQYF.

The chain combines TRBV20-1 with TRBJ2-2; D may be TRBD1 or TRBD2 (6 bases each). With 5 bases removed from V and 0 bases from J, the gap between germline ends came to 13 bases. CDR3 length: 15 residues. Germline V gives CDR1 DFQATT, CDR2 SNEGSKA (reference sequence). Here the CDR3 DNA reads TGCAGTGCTCGAGTAGGGGGGCCGAACACCGGGGAGCTGTTTTTT. Protein sequence: CSARVGGPNTGELFF.

The sample holds a few counts of this clonotype. This chain uses TRBV23-1 with TRBJ1-1, with D possibly being TRBD1 (5 bases). TRBV23-1 counts as an open reading frame of uncertain function. The CDR3 totals 15 residues. Between the trimmed V and J ends, which lost 4 bases and 1 base, there was a span of 13 bases. CDR3 DNA: TGCGCCAGCAGTCCCCACAGGCGACAGAACACTGAAGCTTTCTTT. As protein: CASSPHRRQNTEAFF.

As regards this clonotype: The CDR3 carries no conserved terminal phenylalanine or tryptophan, so it likely arises from a read error. The chain employs TRBV7-3 and TRBJ2-5, with a tentative D call TRBD1 (5 bases). Trimming cost V 2 bases and J 4 bases, with 11 bases left between them. CDR3 size: 14 residues. Germline V gene data show CDR1 as SGHTA and CDR2 as FQGTGA. The CDR3 DNA is TGTGCCAGCAGCTTACAGGGTGGTGGAGAGACCCAGTACTAC. Its protein product is CASSLQGGGETQYY.

The chain employs TRBV12-3 or TRBV12-4 and TRBJ2-4; 7 bases line up with TRBD1. CDR3 length: 20 amino acids. After removal of 3 bases from V and 2 bases from J, the junction contained 19 bases not matched to a gene. In DNA, the CDR3 is TGTGCCAGCAGTTTCTCCAGGGGGTATCTAAATGGGGGAACCAAAAACATTCAGTACTTC. Encoded protein: CASSFSRGYLNGGTKNIQYF.

This clonotype was seen repeatedly, ten times or more. This chain uses TRBV29-1 with TRBJ1-4; tentative D call: TRBD1 (5 bases). Germline CDR1 reads SQVTM; CDR2 reads ANQGSEA. Deletions cut 4 bases from V and 6 bases from J, with 9 bases between. This CDR3 spans 12 amino acids. The CDR3 sequence is CSVGRDHEKLFF. The CDR3 coding sequence is TGCAGCGTTGGAAGGGACCATGAAAAACTGTTTTTT.

The gene calls are TRBV28 and TRBJ2-7; perhaps TRBD2 as D (6 bases). The CDR3 totals 12 residues. Trimming left V 5 bases short and J 4 bases short, with 9 bases between. Germline V gene data show CDR1 as MDHEN and CDR2 as SYDVKM. The CDR3 DNA sequence: TGTGCCAGCAGTCCGGCGGGGTACGAGCAGTACTTC. Its translation: CASSPAGYEQYF.

This clonotype was counted at least ten times. CDR3 protein: CSALRVDRGTYEQYF. The CDR3 DNA reads as TGCAGTGCCCTGAGGGTCGACCGGGGCACCTACGAGCAGTACTTC. V is TRBV20-1 and J is TRBJ2-7; tentatively, D is TRBD1 or TRBD2 (5 bases each). Looked up from germline, CDR1 is DFQATT and CDR2 is SNEGSKA (reference sequence). The CDR3 sequence is 15 residues long. Trimming took 6 bases from V and 2 from J, leaving 20 bases between them.

This clonotype was seen repeatedly, ten times or more. The CDR3, as DNA: TGTGCCAGCTGGGCTAAGGGACAGGGTCCCCATGGCTACACCTTC. Translated, it gives CASWAKGQGPHGYTF. The chain joins TRBV12-3 or TRBV12-4 to TRBJ1-2; the match to TRBD1 covers 9 bases. CDR3 size: 15 residues. V dropped 8 bases and J dropped 6; count of bases not matched to a gene: 13.

This clonotype was counted at least ten times. The J gene is TRBJ2-1, the V gene TRBV29-1; TRBD2 is a possible D gene (5 bases). Germline CDR1 and CDR2: SQVTM and ANQGSEA. V lost 6 bases to trimming and J lost 7 bases, with 19 bases between them. The CDR3 covers 14 residues. As DNA, the CDR3 is TGCAGCGTAAAACTAGGAGTAGGTTTGAATGAGCAGTTCTTC. It encodes CSVKLGVGLNEQFF.

This clonotype was observed many times. The chain joins TRBV20-1 to TRBJ2-4; the D is unclear. The CDR3 extends over 14 amino acids. CDR1 is DFQATT, CDR2 SNEGSKA, per germline (reference sequence). With 5 bases removed from V and 2 bases from J, the gap between germline ends came to 13 bases. CDR3 sequence reads: CSAPEDLSKNIQYF. Written as DNA, the CDR3 is TGCAGTGCTCCCGAGGATTTATCCAAAAACATTCAGTACTTC.

This clonotype showed up just a few times. This chain links TRBV20-1 with TRBJ2-5; tentatively, D is TRBD2 (7 bases). Trimming removed 0 bases from V and 0 bases from J, with 17 bases in between. The CDR3 is made up of 17 amino acids. Germline V gene sequence: CDR1 DFQATT, CDR2 SNEGSKA (reference sequence). The CDR3 DNA is TGCAGTGCTAGAGATGGGGGGGCGGGAGTCTACCAAGAGACCCAGTACTTC. It codes for CSARDGGAGVYQETQYF.

This clonotype was seen only a few times. This chain connects TRBV28 to TRBJ2-7; TRBD1 is a possible D gene (9 bases). The V and J ends lost 8 bases and 3 bases respectively, with 20 bases between them. Germline assignment: CDR1 MDHEN and CDR2 SYDVKM. This CDR3 has 15 residues. The CDR3 sequence: CASLRGGQGSYEQYF. CDR3 nucleotides: TGTGCCAGCCTTCGGGGGGGACAGGGAAGCTACGAGCAGTACTTC.

In regard to this clonotype: The junction departs from the called germline gene at one end, perhaps through a read error. V usage is TRBV18 and J usage is TRBJ2-7; the D gene could be TRBD1 or TRBD2 (5 bases each). The germline gives CDR1 KGHSH, CDR2 LQKENI. CDR3 length: 13 amino acids. The CDR3 region has the DNA TGTGCCAGCTCACCGGGGGTCGCGGACGAGCAATACTTC. It specifies CASSPGVADEQYF. The full variable domain, its missing parts supplied by reference TRBV18 and TRBJ2-7, is NAGVMQNPRHLVRRRGQEARLRCSPMKGHSHVYWYRQLPEEGLKFMVYLQKENIIDESGMPKERFSAEFPKEGPSILRIQQVVRGDSAAYFCASSPGVADEQYFGPGTRLTVT.

V is TRBV5-6 and J is TRBJ2-5; unclear D gene. The germline V and J ends were trimmed by 0 bases and 7 bases, with 13 bases remaining between them. Germline lookup yields CDR1 SGHDT and CDR2 YYEEEE. The CDR3 totals 14 residues. The CDR3 DNA is TGTGCCAGCAGCTTGGGGGATAGCTTGGGGACCCAGTACTTC. Its translation is CASSLGDSLGTQYF.

This clonotype was seen at least ten times. The chain links TRBV28 to TRBJ2-7; 9 bases line up with TRBD1. The trim removed 4 bases at V and 1 base at J, leaving 8 bases unmatched. The CDR3 loop spans 16 amino acids. Looked up from germline, CDR1 is MDHEN and CDR2 is SYDVKM. CDR3 coding DNA: TGTGCCAGCAGTTCCCTTGGGACAGGGAATTCCTACGAGCAGTACTTC. Translating it yields CASSSLGTGNSYEQYF.

This clonotype was observed at least ten times. This chain joins TRBV12-3 or TRBV12-4 and TRBJ2-1; D is uncertain. Trimming removed 6 bases from V and 0 bases from J, with 6 bases in between. This CDR3 spans 13 amino acids. As DNA, the CDR3 is TGTGCCAGCAGGCCGAGCTCCTACAATGAGCAGTTCTTC. Protein: CASRPSSYNEQFF.

There are many counts of this clonotype. Written as DNA, the CDR3 is TGTGCCAGCAGTTTTGGAAGTACCTACGAGCAGTACTTC. Translated, it gives CASSFGSTYEQYF. This chain links TRBV5-6 with TRBJ2-7; D remains unclear. Germline V gene sequence: CDR1 SGHDT, CDR2 YYEEEE. The CDR3 loop spans 13 amino acids. V dropped 5 bases and J dropped 2 bases, with 11 bases sitting between them.

This clonotype was found a few times. The V gene is TRBV28, the J gene TRBJ2-6; TRBD1 agrees at 7 bases. V gave up 10 bases and J gave up 0 bases; unmatched junction bases: 9. This CDR3 has 16 residues. Germline-derived CDR1 and CDR2 are MDHEN and SYDVKM. The chain's CDR3 is CATQTGAYSGANVLTF. CDR3 nucleotide sequence: TGTGCCACCCAAACAGGGGCTTACTCTGGGGCCAACGTCCTGACTTTC. Variable domain in full (rest from reference TRBV28 and TRBJ2-6): DVKVTQSSRYLVKRTGEKVFLECVQDMDHENMFWYRQDPGLGLRLIYFSYDVKMKEKGDIPEGYSVSREKKERFSLILESASTNQTSMYLCATQTGAYSGANVLTFGAGSRLTVL.

The V call is TRBV7-9, the J call TRBJ2-1; D call uncertain. The ends were cut back, 5 bases at V and 5 bases at J, with 13 bases in the middle. The CDR3 is 14 residues long. Germline CDR1 reads SEHNR; CDR2 reads FQNEAQ (reference sequence). CDR3 protein: CASSRLLLDNEQFF. In DNA, the CDR3 is TGTGCCAGCAGCCGACTTCTTCTAGACAATGAGCAGTTCTTC.

In the case of this clonotype: A much larger clone differs from this one at a single base, so this may be a read error. J is TRBJ2-7 and V is TRBV20-1; no clear D gene. The CDR3 contains 12 residues. From germline, CDR1 is DFQATT and CDR2 SNEGSKA (reference sequence). Here the CDR3 reads CSAKRSSYDQYF. The CDR3 bases are TGCAGTGCTAAGCGTAGCTCCTACGATCAGTACTTC.